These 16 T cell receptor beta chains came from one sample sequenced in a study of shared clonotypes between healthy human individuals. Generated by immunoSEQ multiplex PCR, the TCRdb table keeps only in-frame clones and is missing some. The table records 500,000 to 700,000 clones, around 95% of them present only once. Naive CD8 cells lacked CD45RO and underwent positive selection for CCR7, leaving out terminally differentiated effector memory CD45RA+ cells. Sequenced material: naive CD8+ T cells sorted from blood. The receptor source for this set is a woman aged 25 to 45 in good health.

The CDR3 sequence is CASSPHPPQADTQYF. In DNA form, the CDR3 reads TGCGCCAGCAGCCCCCACCCCCCTCAGGCAGATACGCAGTATTTT. The rearrangement links TRBV5-1 to TRBJ2-3; unclear D gene. This CDR3 is built from 15 residues. Trimming stripped 4 bases from V and 4 bases from J, with 16 bases between. Germline V lookup: CDR1 SGHRS, CDR2 YFSETQ.

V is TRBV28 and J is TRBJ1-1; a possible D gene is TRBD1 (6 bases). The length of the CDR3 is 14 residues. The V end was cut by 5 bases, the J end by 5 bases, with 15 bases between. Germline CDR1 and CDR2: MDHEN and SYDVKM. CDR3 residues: CASSLSGDLTEAFF. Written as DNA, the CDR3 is TGTGCCAGCAGTCTGTCAGGGGATTTGACTGAAGCTTTCTTT.

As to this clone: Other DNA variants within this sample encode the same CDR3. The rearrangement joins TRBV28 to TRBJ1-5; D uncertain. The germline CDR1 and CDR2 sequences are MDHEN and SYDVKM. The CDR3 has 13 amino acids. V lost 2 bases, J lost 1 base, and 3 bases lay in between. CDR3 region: CASSLNSNQPQHF. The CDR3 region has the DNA TGTGCCAGCAGTTTAAACAGCAATCAGCCCCAGCATTTT.

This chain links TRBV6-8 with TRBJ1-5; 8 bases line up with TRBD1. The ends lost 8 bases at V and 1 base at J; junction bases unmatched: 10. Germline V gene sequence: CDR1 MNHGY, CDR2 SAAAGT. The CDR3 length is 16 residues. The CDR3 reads CASPLTGVLSNQPQHF. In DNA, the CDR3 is TGTGCCAGCCCCCTGACAGGGGTATTAAGCAATCAGCCCCAGCATTTT.

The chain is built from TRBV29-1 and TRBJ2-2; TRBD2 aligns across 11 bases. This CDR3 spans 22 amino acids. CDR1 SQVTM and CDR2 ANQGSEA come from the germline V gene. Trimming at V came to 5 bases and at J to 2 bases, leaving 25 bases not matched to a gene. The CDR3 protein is CSVRQGPRSGSTSGINTGELFF. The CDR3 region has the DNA TGCAGCGTTCGACAAGGACCCAGGTCGGGTTCGACTAGCGGGATTAACACCGGGGAGCTGTTTTTT.

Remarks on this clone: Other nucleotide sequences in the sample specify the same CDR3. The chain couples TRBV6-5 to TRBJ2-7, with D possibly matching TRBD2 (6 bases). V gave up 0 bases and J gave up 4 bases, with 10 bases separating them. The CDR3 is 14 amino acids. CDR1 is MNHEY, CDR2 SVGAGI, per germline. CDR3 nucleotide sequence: TGTGCCAGCAGTTACTCGGCGGGAAGTTACGAGCAGTACTTC. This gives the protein CASSYSAGSYEQYF.

The CDR3 bases are TGTGCCAGCAGTTCCCTCGGTGGCGCAGATACGCAGTATTTT. Its protein product is CASSSLGGADTQYF. The genes are TRBV28 and TRBJ2-3; no clear D gene. The CDR3 length is 14 residues. Germline CDR1 is MDHEN and CDR2 is SYDVKM. The V end lost 4 bases, the J end lost 4 bases, and 12 bases lay between the germline ends.

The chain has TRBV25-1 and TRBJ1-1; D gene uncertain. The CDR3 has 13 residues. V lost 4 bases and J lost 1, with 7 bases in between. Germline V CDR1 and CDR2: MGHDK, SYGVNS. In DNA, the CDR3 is TGTGCCAGCAGTGCACACACGAACACTGAAGCTTTCTTT. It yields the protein CASSAHTNTEAFF.

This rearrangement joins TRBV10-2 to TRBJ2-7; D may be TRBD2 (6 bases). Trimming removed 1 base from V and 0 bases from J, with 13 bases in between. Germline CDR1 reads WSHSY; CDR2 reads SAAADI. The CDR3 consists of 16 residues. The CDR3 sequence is CASSEYSGVPSYEQYF. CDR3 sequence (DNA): TGCGCCAGCAGTGAGTATAGCGGAGTGCCCTCCTACGAGCAGTACTTC.

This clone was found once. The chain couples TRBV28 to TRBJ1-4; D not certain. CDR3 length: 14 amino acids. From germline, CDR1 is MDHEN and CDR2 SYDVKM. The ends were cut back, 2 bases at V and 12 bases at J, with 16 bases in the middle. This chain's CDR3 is CASSLRAPVRELFF. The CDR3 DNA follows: TGTGCCAGCAGTTTAAGGGCCCCCGTCCGAGAACTGTTTTTT.

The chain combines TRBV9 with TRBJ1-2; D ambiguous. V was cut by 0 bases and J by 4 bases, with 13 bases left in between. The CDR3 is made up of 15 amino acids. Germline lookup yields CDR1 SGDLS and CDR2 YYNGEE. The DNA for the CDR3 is TGTGCCAGCAGCGTAGCTTCGACAAGCCGCTATGGCTACACCTTC. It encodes CASSVASTSRYGYTF.

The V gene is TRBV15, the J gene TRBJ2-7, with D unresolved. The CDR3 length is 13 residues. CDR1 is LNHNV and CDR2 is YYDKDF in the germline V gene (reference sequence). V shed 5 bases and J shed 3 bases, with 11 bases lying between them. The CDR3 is CATSGEYLYEQYF. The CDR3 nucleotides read TGTGCCACCAGCGGTGAGTACCTCTACGAGCAGTACTTC.

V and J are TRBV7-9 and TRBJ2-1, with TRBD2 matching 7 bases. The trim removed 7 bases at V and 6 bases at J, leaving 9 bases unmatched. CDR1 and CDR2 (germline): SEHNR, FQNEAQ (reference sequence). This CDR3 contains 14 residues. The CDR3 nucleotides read TGTGCCAGCATTCGGGCGGGAGCTTTCAATGAGCAGTTCTTC. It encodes CASIRAGAFNEQFF.

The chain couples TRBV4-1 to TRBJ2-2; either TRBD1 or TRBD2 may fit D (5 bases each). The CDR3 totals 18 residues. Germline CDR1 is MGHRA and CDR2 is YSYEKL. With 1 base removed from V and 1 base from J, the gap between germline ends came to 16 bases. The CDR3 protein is CASSQGSPGTLNTGELFF. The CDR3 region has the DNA TGCGCCAGCAGCCAAGGTTCTCCCGGGACGCTGAACACCGGGGAGCTGTTTTTT.

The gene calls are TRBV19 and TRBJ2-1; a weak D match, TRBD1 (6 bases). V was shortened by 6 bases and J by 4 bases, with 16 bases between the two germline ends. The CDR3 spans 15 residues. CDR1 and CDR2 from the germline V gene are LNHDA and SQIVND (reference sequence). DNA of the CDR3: TGTGCCAGTAGCCCTCGACAGGACCGTTACAATGAGCAGTTCTTC. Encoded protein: CASSPRQDRYNEQFF.

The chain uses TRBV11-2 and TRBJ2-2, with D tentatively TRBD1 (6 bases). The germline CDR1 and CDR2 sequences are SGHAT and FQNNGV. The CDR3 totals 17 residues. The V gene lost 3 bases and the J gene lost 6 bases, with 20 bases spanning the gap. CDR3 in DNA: TGTGCCAGCAGCTTCAACCAATATTACAGGGACGCCGGGGAGCTGTTTTTT. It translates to CASSFNQYYRDAGELFF.